Sequencing of this T cell receptor (beta chain) was carried out in a study of cytomegalovirus exposure and HLA in healthy donors. Study conclusions and caveats: Per a prior analysis, the majority of TCR beta V segments were productive roughly 87% or roughly 30% of the time.

The CDR3 contains 16 residues. Trimming took 4 bases from V and 5 from J, leaving 19 bases between them. CDR1 and CDR2 from the germline V gene are SGHDT and YYEEEE. A multiplex PCR was run with 60 Vbeta primers and 13 Jbeta primers. Data came from immunoSEQ multiplex PCR; TCRdb stores just in-frame clones and leaves some out. The table lists 100,000 to 150,000 clones, under 90% of them singletons. As concerns this clone: Antigen specificity is unknown.

The chain is built from TRBV5-6 and TRBJ2-1; D is perhaps TRBD1 (6 bases). Sequenced sample: PBMCs. The source is a man aged 18-30 years in good health and CMV-seronegative. Written as DNA, the CDR3 is TGTGCCAGCAGCGGGGGAAAGAGGGGGATGAACAATGAGCAGTTCTTC. Protein: CASSGGKRGMNNEQFF.